The 27 T cell receptor beta chains reported below all come from one sample, sequenced in a study of CXCR3-negative and CXCR3-positive naive CD8 T cells. With UMI labels, 5' RACE was used to prepare the TRB cDNA libraries. TCRdb reprocessed the 5' RACE reads and stores each CDR3 protein as one record, lacking DNA. The listing records 90,000 to 95,000 distinct CDR3 sequences. Sequences were obtained from naive CXCR3- CD8+ T cells from blood. Stated subset: CD45RO-CCR7+CD27+CD95- naive CD8+ T cells lacking CXCR3 (TNR3-). All receptors derive from a human donor in good health. Some clones in this sample may be carry-over from other donors' samples.

The chain joins TRBV3-1 to TRBJ2-2; without DNA, the TCRdb call of TRBD2 cannot be checked. CDR1 is LGHDT, CDR2 YNNKEL, per germline (reference sequence). The CDR3 is made up of 16 amino acids. CDR3 sequence reads: CASSQDQRVNTGELFF.

This chain joins TRBV20-1 and TRBJ2-2; the D call from TCRdb, TRBD2, cannot be confirmed without DNA. Germline values: CDR1 DFQATT, CDR2 SNEGSKA (reference sequence). This CDR3 contains 17 residues. This chain's CDR3 is CSARESMERGDSGELFF.

J is TRBJ2-2 and V is TRBV28. Germline values: CDR1 MDHEN, CDR2 SYDVKM. CDR3 length: 13 amino acids. This CDR3 is CASSFLRSGELFF.

The rearrangement joins TRBV2 to TRBJ2-1; TCRdb lists TRBD1, though no DNA is available to test this call. There are 16 residues in the CDR3. Germline V lookup: CDR1 SNHLY, CDR2 FYNNEI. The CDR3 loop is CASSLGQLSSYNEQFF.

This chain connects TRBV27 to TRBJ2-1; TCRdb calls TRBD1, which cannot be checked without DNA. The length of the CDR3 is 17 residues. CDR1 and CDR2 from the germline V gene are MNHEY and SMNVEV (reference sequence). CDR3 sequence: CASSPLSGGLSYNEQFF.

This chain links TRBV12-3 or TRBV12-4 with TRBJ2-7; TCRdb lists TRBD2, though no DNA is available to test this call. This CDR3 comprises 15 residues. CDR3 in amino acids: CASSPHSGRGTEQYF.

The gene calls are TRBV29-1 and TRBJ1-1; lacking DNA, the TRBD1 call made by TCRdb goes unchecked. The CDR3 loop spans 14 amino acids. CDR1 is SQVTM, CDR2 ANQGSEA, per germline. The CDR3 protein is CSGIEQGVNTEAFF.

J is TRBJ2-1 and V is TRBV29-1; the D call of TRBD1 rests on TCRdb alone, since no DNA is present to check it. CDR3 length: 15 amino acids. Germline lookup yields CDR1 SQVTM and CDR2 ANQGSEA. The CDR3 protein is CSVEPAGQGVNEQFF.

This chain joins TRBV21-1 and TRBJ2-7; TCRdb names TRBD1, which stays unverified in the absence of DNA. TRBV21-1 is a recognized pseudogene. This CDR3 contains 17 residues. CDR3 region: CASPVRLGAGASYEQYF.

The rearrangement links TRBV6-2 or TRBV6-3 to TRBJ2-1; TCRdb designates TRBD1, a call that cannot be tested without DNA. CDR1 is MNHEY, CDR2 SVGEGT, per germline. This CDR3 spans 17 amino acids. CDR3 in amino acids: CASSSGYRLGDLGEQFF.

This CDR3 is CASTRTTYNEQFF. This chain connects TRBV5-1 to TRBJ2-1. CDR3 length: 13 residues. Per germline, CDR1 SGHRS and CDR2 YFSETQ.

The V gene is TRBV29-1, the J gene TRBJ1-2; TCRdb returns TRBD1, unconfirmable since there is no DNA. Per the germline V gene, CDR1 is SQVTM and CDR2 is ANQGSEA. The CDR3 contains 14 residues. CDR3 in amino acids: CSVPRGGRGYGYTF.

The chain combines TRBV28 with TRBJ2-7. Germline lookup yields CDR1 MDHEN and CDR2 SYDVKM. CDR3 length: 11 amino acids. This chain's CDR3 is CASSFSDEQYF.

This rearrangement joins TRBV15 to TRBJ2-2; TCRdb designates TRBD2, a call that cannot be tested without DNA. CDR1 is LNHNV, CDR2 YYDKDF, per germline (reference sequence). CDR3 length equals 15 residues. CDR3 loop: CATSEAGLNTGELFF.

This chain uses TRBV28 with TRBJ2-7; TCRdb proposes TRBD1, but this gene call is untestable without DNA. Germline V CDR1 and CDR2: MDHEN, SYDVKM. The CDR3 runs to 11 residues. The chain's CDR3 is CASAGWNEQYF.

The J gene is TRBJ2-7, the V gene TRBV7-9. The CDR3 consists of 11 residues. The germline CDR1 and CDR2 sequences are SEHNR and FQNEAQ (reference sequence). The CDR3 sequence is CASSSMHEQYF.

V and J are TRBV5-1 and TRBJ2-5. The germline V gene has CDR1 SGHRS and CDR2 YFSETQ. CDR3 size: 14 residues. This CDR3 is CASSLGPEPDTQYF.

This rearrangement joins TRBV29-1 to TRBJ2-7; TCRdb returns TRBD1, unconfirmable since there is no DNA. Germline-derived CDR1 and CDR2 are SQVTM and ANQGSEA. This CDR3 is built from 16 residues. This CDR3 reads CSVVGGGRQGFYEQYF.

V gene TRBV15 combines with J gene TRBJ2-2. Germline CDR1 and CDR2: LNHNV and YYDKDF (reference sequence). The CDR3 contains 12 residues. CDR3 amino acids: CATSLTLGKLFF.

The chain has TRBV7-8 and TRBJ1-1; TCRdb calls TRBD1, which cannot be checked without DNA. Per the germline V gene, CDR1 is SGHVS and CDR2 is FQNEAQ. This CDR3 contains 15 residues. The CDR3: CASSLPRGQGTEAFF.

V gene TRBV12-3 or TRBV12-4 combines with J gene TRBJ2-5. The CDR3 consists of 13 residues. This CDR3 reads CASRDRAQETQYF.

CDR3 residues: CASSLGAGSSTEAFF. This chain connects TRBV7-9 to TRBJ1-1; the D call of TRBD1 rests on TCRdb alone, since no DNA is present to check it. The length of the CDR3 is 15 residues. The germline CDR1 and CDR2 sequences are SEHNR and FQNEAQ (reference sequence).

V and J are TRBV20-1 and TRBJ2-7; TCRdb names TRBD1, which stays unverified in the absence of DNA. The CDR3 is 13 amino acids. Germline values: CDR1 DFQATT, CDR2 SNEGSKA (reference sequence). The CDR3 protein is CSARDRGRYEQYF.

The CDR3 loop is CASSRINDRLYGYTF. The chain recombines TRBV7-9 with TRBJ1-2; TCRdb proposes TRBD1, but this gene call is untestable without DNA. The CDR3 is 15 residues long. Germline CDR1 is SEHNR and CDR2 is FQNEAQ (reference sequence).

This chain joins TRBV21-1 and TRBJ2-1; TCRdb outputs TRBD2, but without DNA this stays unchecked. TRBV21-1 is deemed a pseudogene. The CDR3 is 19 residues long. CDR3 sequence reads: CASSKVVWEAGSSYNEQFF.

The chain couples TRBV6-1 to TRBJ2-3; TCRdb's D call, TRBD1, is unchecked because there is no DNA. This CDR3 is 17 amino acids long. Germline values: CDR1 MNHNS, CDR2 SASEGT. CDR3 protein: CAISESADRGFTDTQYF.

The rearrangement links TRBV15 to TRBJ2-3; without DNA, the TCRdb call of TRBD1 cannot be checked. CDR3 size: 14 residues. The V gene's germline CDR1 is LNHNV and CDR2 YYDKDF (reference sequence). CDR3 loop: CATSRAGSTDTQYF.